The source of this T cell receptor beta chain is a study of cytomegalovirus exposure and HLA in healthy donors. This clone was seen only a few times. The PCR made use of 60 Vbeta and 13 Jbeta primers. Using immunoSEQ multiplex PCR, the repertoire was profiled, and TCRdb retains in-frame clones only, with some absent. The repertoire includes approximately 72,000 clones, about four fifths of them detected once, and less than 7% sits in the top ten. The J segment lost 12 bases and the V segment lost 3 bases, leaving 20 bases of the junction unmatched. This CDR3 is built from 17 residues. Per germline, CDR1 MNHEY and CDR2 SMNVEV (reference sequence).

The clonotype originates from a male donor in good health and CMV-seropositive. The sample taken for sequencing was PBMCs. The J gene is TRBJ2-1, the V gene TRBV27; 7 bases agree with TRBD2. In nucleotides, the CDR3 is TGTGCCAGCAGTTTCAGTGGGGGGGGGACTATTAATATGTGGCAGTTCTTC. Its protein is CASSFSGGGTINMWQFF.